This TCR beta chain was found in a study of control samples from healthy donors and cancer patients (dated by TCRdb to 2019 to 2021). Library preparation used the immunoSEQ multiplex PCR assay. Here the immuneACCESS table is served through TCRdb, limited to in-frame sequences with V and J called. Missing clones are a known gap in these copies; in checked studies unresolved V genes cover under half, and the rest lacks a known reason. The sample has more than 100,000 clones on record, roughly 91% of them singletons. Of the sample, more than 6.5% is held by the ten largest clones. CDR1 and CDR2, looked up from the germline V gene, are SQVTM and ANQGSEA. Reading from cysteine to phenylalanine, the CDR3 counts 14 amino acids. The sequence is cut down to CDR3 DNA, 42 bases in frame from base 1. The germline V end is reduced by 7 bases and the J end by 3 bases; junction bases left unmatched: 10. Note on this clone: This receptor's antigen is unknown. Nothing much larger sits one base from this clone, and base qualities are not available.

This receptor was obtained from a man aged 50 to 60 with head and neck cancer. Sequencing was carried out using PBMCs. The chain was built from TRBV29-1 and TRBJ1-1; 8 central bases correspond to TRBD1. The CDR3 corresponds to CSAVQGASYTEAFF. The bases read TGCAGCGCGGTCCAGGGGGCATCATACACTGAAGCTTTCTTT.